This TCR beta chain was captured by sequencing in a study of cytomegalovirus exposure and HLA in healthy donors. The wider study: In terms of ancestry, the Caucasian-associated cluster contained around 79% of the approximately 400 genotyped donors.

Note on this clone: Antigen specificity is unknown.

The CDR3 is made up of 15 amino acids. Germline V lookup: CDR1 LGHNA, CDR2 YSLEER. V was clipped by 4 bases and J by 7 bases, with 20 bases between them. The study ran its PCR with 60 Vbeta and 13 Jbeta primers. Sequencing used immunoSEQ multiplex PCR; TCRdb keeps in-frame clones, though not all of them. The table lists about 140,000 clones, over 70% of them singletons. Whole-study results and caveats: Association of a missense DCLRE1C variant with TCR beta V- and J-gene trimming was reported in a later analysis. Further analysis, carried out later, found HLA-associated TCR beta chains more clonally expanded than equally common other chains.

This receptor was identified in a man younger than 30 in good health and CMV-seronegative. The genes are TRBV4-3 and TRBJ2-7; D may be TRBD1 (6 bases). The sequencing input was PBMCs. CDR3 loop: CASSPRGSPPEEQYF. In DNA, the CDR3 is TGCGCCAGCAGCCCAAGGGGGAGTCCTCCCGAGGAGCAGTACTTC.